Listed here are 30 T cell receptor beta chains from one sample, sequenced in a study of neurological immune-mediated disorders (dated by TCRdb to about 2019). The receptor library was made with 5' RACE. Sequencing took place on an Illumina HiSeq 2500. TCRdb redid the processing of the public reads, applying fastp at Q25 and MiXCR, and retained in-frame beta chains. Rows with a matching CDR3 protein are joined into one entry that keeps the most common DNA and genes. This sample has approximately 16,000 distinct CDR3 sequences in its table, and 9% to 10% of those were observed once. Around 40% of the sample rests with the top ten. The sample taken for sequencing was CD8+ T cells from blood. Receptors originate from a man aged 45-65 years in good health.

This clonotype has at least ten counts. The chain couples TRBV5-1 to TRBJ2-3; D is unresolved. Trimming removed 0 bases at V and 1 base at J, with 15 bases between. The CDR3 has 17 residues. Per germline, CDR1 SGHRS and CDR2 YFSETQ. CDR3: CASSLEADPRGTDTQYF. As DNA, the CDR3 is TGCGCCAGCAGCTTGGAGGCGGACCCCAGAGGCACAGATACGCAGTATTTT.

There are many counts of this clonotype. The rearrangement joins TRBV20-1 to TRBJ2-1; 8 positions agree with TRBD2. The CDR3 is 15 amino acids. V shed 7 bases and J 8 bases; nucleotides not matched to a gene: 16. Germline V gives CDR1 DFQATT, CDR2 SNEGSKA (reference sequence). CDR3 DNA sequence: TGCAGTGTCTGGAGCGGGAGTCTCCCCGGGTATGAGCAGTTCTTC. Protein: CSVWSGSLPGYEQFF.

The sample holds many counts of this clonotype. The V call is TRBV20-1, the J call TRBJ2-7; D possibly corresponds to TRBD2 (6 bases). V was clipped by 1 base and J by 0 bases, with 16 bases between them. The CDR3 has 16 amino acids. The germline gives CDR1 DFQATT, CDR2 SNEGSKA (reference sequence). Written as DNA, the CDR3 is TGCAGTGCTAGAGTTATGGGGGGATCGAGCTCCTACGAGCAGTACTTC. Its protein is CSARVMGGSSSYEQYF.

There are many counts of this clonotype. The chain combines TRBV11-2 with TRBJ2-3, with TRBD2 matching 9 bases. V shed 3 bases, J shed 3 bases, and the junction held 4 bases outside the gene matches. Germline loops: CDR1 SGHAT, CDR2 FQNNGV. The CDR3 has 15 amino acids. The CDR3 loop is CASSFRGRGTDTQYF. CDR3 DNA: TGTGCCAGCAGCTTTCGCGGGAGGGGGACAGATACGCAGTATTTT.

This clonotype was seen at least ten times. V is TRBV25-1 and J is TRBJ2-2; D tentatively fits TRBD1 or TRBD2 (5 bases each). CDR3 size: 14 residues. Trimming cost V 8 bases and J 3 bases, with 13 bases left between them. Germline V gives CDR1 MGHDK, CDR2 SYGVNS. CDR3 nucleotides: TGTGCCAGCGCTGGGACCCGGGACACCGGGGAGCTGTTTTTT. The encoded protein is CASAGTRDTGELFF.

This clonotype was counted at least ten times. The V and J genes are TRBV6-4 and TRBJ1-2; D not certain. This CDR3 is 15 amino acids long. Looked up from germline, CDR1 is MRHNA and CDR2 is SNTAGT. The ends were cut back, 0 bases at V and 4 bases at J, with 12 bases in the middle. DNA of the CDR3: TGTGCCAGCAGTGACTCGAATTTGGGAAGCTATGGCTACACCTTC. Translated, it gives CASSDSNLGSYGYTF.

The chain recombines TRBV11-2 with TRBJ2-7, with 9 positions matching TRBD2. Germline V CDR1 and CDR2: SGHAT, FQNNGV. This CDR3 region has 16 residues. The V segment lost 0 bases and the J segment 4 bases; nucleotides outside the gene matches: 7. This CDR3 reads CASSLESSGSRYEQYF. The DNA for the CDR3 is TGTGCCAGCAGCTTAGAAAGTAGCGGGAGCAGGTACGAGCAGTACTTC.

This clonotype was counted many times. The gene calls are TRBV28 and TRBJ2-3; 7 nucleotides match TRBD2. Per germline, CDR1 MDHEN and CDR2 SYDVKM. CDR3 size: 14 residues. V shed 5 bases, J shed 0 bases, and the junction held 2 bases outside the gene matches. CDR3 coding DNA: TGTGCCAGCAGTCATAGCGGGAGCACAGATACGCAGTATTTT. This translates into CASSHSGSTDTQYF.

In its sample, this clonotype was seen many times. The chain uses TRBV15 and TRBJ2-1, with D perhaps TRBD2 (5 bases). The CDR3 sequence is 14 residues long. Germline assignment: CDR1 LNHNV and CDR2 YYDKDF (reference sequence). The V end was cut by 5 bases, the J end by 5 bases, with 13 bases between. Here the CDR3 reads CATSSTRGDNEQFF. The CDR3 region has the DNA TGTGCCACCAGCTCTACCCGGGGTGACAATGAGCAGTTCTTC.

In its sample, this clonotype is medium-sized. This chain links TRBV12-3 or TRBV12-4 with TRBJ2-3; a weak D match, TRBD2 (6 bases). The CDR3 is 14 residues long. The germline V and J ends were trimmed by 10 bases and 6 bases, with 20 bases remaining between them. DNA of the CDR3: TGTGCCACCACTTGGGGCGGGACGGATGATACGCAGTATTTT. It encodes CATTWGGTDDTQYF.

This clonotype has a count of ten or more. The V call is TRBV2, the J call TRBJ2-1; 11 nucleotides align to TRBD2. Trimming at V came to 4 bases and at J to 2 bases, leaving 7 bases not matched to a gene. Germline assignment: CDR1 SNHLY and CDR2 FYNNEI. The CDR3 is 17 residues long. In DNA form, the CDR3 reads TGTGCCAGCAGTGCTGGCCAGACTAGCGGGGCCTACAATGAGCAGTTCTTC. It translates to CASSAGQTSGAYNEQFF.

This clonotype was observed at least ten times. The gene calls are TRBV28 and TRBJ2-6; maybe TRBD2 (5 bases). There are 14 residues in the CDR3. Germline lookup yields CDR1 MDHEN and CDR2 SYDVKM. V lost 7 bases and J lost 3, with 10 bases in between. DNA of the CDR3: TGTGCCAGCACGCCCGGGATTGGGGCCAACGTCCTGACTTTC. Protein: CASTPGIGANVLTF.

This clonotype occurred many times. V gene TRBV6-2 or TRBV6-3 combines with J gene TRBJ1-2; 8 positions agree with TRBD1. V shed 2 bases, J shed 4 bases, and the junction held 9 bases outside the gene matches. The CDR3 extends over 16 amino acids. From germline, CDR1 is MNHEY and CDR2 SVGEGT. The CDR3 DNA is TGTGCCAGCAGTTACCAACCCAGGACAGGGCTCTATGGCTACACCTTC. This gives the protein CASSYQPRTGLYGYTF.

At least ten counts were recorded for this clonotype. The J gene is TRBJ2-1, the V gene TRBV9; no clear D. The CDR3 has 13 amino acids. Germline V lookup: CDR1 SGDLS, CDR2 YYNGEE. V lost 0 bases and J lost 4, with 5 bases in between. Here the CDR3 reads CASSVDSYNEQFF. DNA for the CDR3: TGTGCCAGCAGCGTAGATAGTTACAATGAGCAGTTCTTC.

This clonotype was counted ten times or more. This rearrangement joins TRBV4-3 to TRBJ1-1; TRBD1 matches 8 bases. Germline V lookup: CDR1 LGHNA, CDR2 YSLEER. Germline trimming cut 1 base from V and 2 bases from J; bases unmatched to any gene: 3. The CDR3 extends over 15 amino acids. For the CDR3, the DNA is TGCGCCAGCAGCCAAGGGACAGGGACAAACACTGAAGCTTTCTTT. Its translation is CASSQGTGTNTEAFF.

This clonotype has a count of ten or more. The chain carries TRBV4-3 and TRBJ2-3; perhaps D is TRBD1 or TRBD2 (5 bases each). The V end lost 3 bases, the J end lost 7 bases, and 17 bases lay between the germline ends. The V gene's germline CDR1 is LGHNA and CDR2 YSLEER. The CDR3 contains 15 residues. CDR3 in amino acids: CASSHFTRDRHTQYF. As DNA, the CDR3 is TGCGCCAGCAGCCATTTTACCCGGGACCGTCATACGCAGTATTTT.

The table lists this clonotype with many counts. CDR3 in amino acids: CASSKARGPNCASPLHF. CDR3 bases: TGTGCCAGCAGCAAAGCGCGCGGACCGAATTGTGCTTCACCCCTCCACTTT. The chain couples TRBV21-1 to TRBJ1-6. TRBV21-1 is designated a pseudogene. This CDR3 contains 17 residues.

This clonotype showed up many times. The chain employs TRBV6-2 or TRBV6-3 and TRBJ1-5; D is unclear. V was clipped by 2 bases and J by 4 bases, with 6 bases between them. Germline CDR1 is MNHEY and CDR2 is SVGEGT. This CDR3 spans 13 amino acids. The CDR3 protein is CASSYLSNQPQHF. Written as DNA, the CDR3 is TGTGCCAGCAGTTACCTTTCAAATCAGCCCCAGCATTTT.

This clonotype has at least ten counts. The chain combines TRBV18 with TRBJ2-1; 8 nucleotides align to TRBD2. The CDR3 loop spans 17 amino acids. After removal of 3 bases from V and 3 bases from J, the junction contained 10 bases not matched to a gene. Germline CDR1 KGHSH, CDR2 LQKENI. Here the CDR3 reads CASSPYKTSDYYNEQFF. The CDR3 nucleotides read TGTGCCAGCTCACCGTACAAGACTAGCGACTACTACAATGAGCAGTTCTTC.

This clonotype came up many times. V gene TRBV29-1 combines with J gene TRBJ2-1; 7 positions match TRBD2. The CDR3 is made up of 12 amino acids. Germline V gives CDR1 SQVTM, CDR2 ANQGSEA. The J segment lost 7 bases and the V segment lost 7 bases, leaving 7 bases of the junction unmatched. The CDR3 is CSAVGRENEQFF. The CDR3 DNA reads TGCAGCGCCGTCGGGCGGGAGAATGAGCAGTTCTTC.

This clonotype was recorded at least ten times. The gene calls are TRBV28 and TRBJ2-7, with 9 nucleotides matching TRBD1. The germline CDR1 and CDR2 sequences are MDHEN and SYDVKM. V lost 3 bases and J lost 1; bases outside the gene matches: 1. The CDR3 spans 14 residues. The CDR3 loop reads CASSLGQGSYEQYF. In nucleotides, the CDR3 is TGTGCCAGCAGTTTGGGACAGGGTTCCTACGAGCAGTACTTC.

This clonotype was seen many times. The chain carries TRBV20-1 and TRBJ1-6; 7 bases are a match to TRBD1. CDR3 length equals 15 residues. Trimming removed 2 bases from V and 7 bases from J; junction bases left unmatched: 8. Germline CDR1 and CDR2: DFQATT and SNEGSKA (reference sequence). The CDR3 DNA sequence: TGCAGTGCTAGAAAACACAGGGGAGACAATTCACCCCTCCACTTT. This sequence encodes CSARKHRGDNSPLHF.

This clonotype was detected ten times or more. The chain couples TRBV12-5 to TRBJ2-7; 10 bases are a match to TRBD1. V was pared by 2 bases and J by 5 bases, with 12 bases of the junction left unmatched. Germline-derived CDR1 and CDR2 are LGHNT and FRNRAP. The CDR3 covers 17 residues. The CDR3 DNA reads as TGTGCTAGTGGTTTGCCGAGGCCGGGACAGGGGTACCACGAGCAGTACTTC. Translated: CASGLPRPGQGYHEQYF.

Notes on this clonotype: Germline and junction disagree at one end, which may indicate a read error. The chain joins TRBV28 to TRBJ2-7, with a tentative D call TRBD1 (5 bases). This CDR3 region has 14 residues. CDR1 is MDHEN, CDR2 SYDVKM, per germline. Here the CDR3 reads CVSSPRDGAVEQYF. For the CDR3, the DNA is TGTGTCAGCAGCCCAAGGGATGGGGCGGTCGAGCAGTACTTC.

In its sample, this clonotype was seen many times. The chain employs TRBV27 and TRBJ2-3; D perhaps matches TRBD2 (6 bases). The germline V gene has CDR1 MNHEY and CDR2 SMNVEV (reference sequence). The CDR3 is 16 residues long. V lost 3 bases and J lost 1, with 14 bases in between. In DNA form, the CDR3 reads TGTGCCAGCAGTTTGATTAGCGGTGCTGGCACAGATACGCAGTATTTT. Translated: CASSLISGAGTDTQYF.

This clonotype showed up many times. The chain uses TRBV29-1 and TRBJ1-2; no firm D call. V was trimmed by 8 bases and J by 3 bases, leaving 19 bases between them. This CDR3 spans 14 amino acids. The germline V gene has CDR1 SQVTM and CDR2 ANQGSEA. CDR3 protein: CSLGPEGGDYGYTF. The DNA of the CDR3 is TGCAGCCTAGGGCCGGAGGGTGGGGACTATGGCTACACCTTC.

In this sample, this clonotype turned up many times. V usage is TRBV10-3 and J usage is TRBJ2-2; D call uncertain. With 3 bases removed from V and 2 bases from J, the gap between germline ends came to 7 bases. CDR3 length: 14 amino acids. Germline CDR1 and CDR2: ENHRY and SYGVKD. The CDR3 nucleotides read TGTGCCATCAGTGAAGTCAGAAACACCGGGGAGCTGTTTTTT. Translating it yields CAISEVRNTGELFF.

In its sample, this clonotype was seen many times. The CDR3 sequence: CAIGWESKDNEQFF. In DNA form, the CDR3 reads TGTGCCATCGGGTGGGAATCCAAGGACAATGAGCAGTTCTTC. V and J are TRBV10-3 and TRBJ2-1; D is ambiguous. Germline V CDR1 and CDR2: ENHRY, SYGVKD. CDR3 length: 14 amino acids. The V end lost 8 bases, the J end lost 5 bases, and 16 bases lay between the germline ends.

This clonotype was observed many times. The conserved closing phenylalanine or tryptophan is absent in this CDR3, likely reflecting a read error. The chain joins TRBV4-1 to TRBJ1-2; a possible D gene is TRBD1 (5 bases). Germline CDR1 and CDR2: MGHRA and YSYEKL. This CDR3 region has 14 residues. Deletions cut 4 bases from V and 1 base from J, with 10 bases between. In nucleotides, the CDR3 is TGCGCCAGCAGCCCACGGGACGGTAACTATGGCTACACCTAC. Its protein is CASSPRDGNYGYTY.

This clonotype has just a few counts. This rearrangement joins TRBV5-4 to TRBJ2-3; 8 nucleotides match TRBD2. This CDR3 is built from 15 residues. CDR1 is SGHNT, CDR2 YYREEE, per germline (reference sequence). V lost 0 bases to trimming and J lost 2 bases; unmatched junction nucleotides: 2. The CDR3 protein is CASSLELAATDTQYF. The CDR3 DNA is TGTGCCAGCAGCTTGGAACTAGCGGCCACAGATACGCAGTATTTT.